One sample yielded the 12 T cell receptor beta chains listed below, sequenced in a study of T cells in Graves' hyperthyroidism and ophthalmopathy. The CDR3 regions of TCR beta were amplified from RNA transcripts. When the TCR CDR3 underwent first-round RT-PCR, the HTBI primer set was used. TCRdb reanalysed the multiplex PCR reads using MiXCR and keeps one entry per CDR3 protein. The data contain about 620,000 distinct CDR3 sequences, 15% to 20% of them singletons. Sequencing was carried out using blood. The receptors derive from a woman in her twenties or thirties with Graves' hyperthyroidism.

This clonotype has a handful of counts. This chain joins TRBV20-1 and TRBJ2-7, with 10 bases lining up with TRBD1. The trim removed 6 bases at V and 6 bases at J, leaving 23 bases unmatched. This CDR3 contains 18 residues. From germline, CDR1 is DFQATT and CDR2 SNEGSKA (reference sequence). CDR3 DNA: TGCAGTGCGGACCGACAGGGGGCGCAGGGTCGGAAGTCGGGCGAGCAGTACTTC. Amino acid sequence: CSADRQGAQGRKSGEQYF.

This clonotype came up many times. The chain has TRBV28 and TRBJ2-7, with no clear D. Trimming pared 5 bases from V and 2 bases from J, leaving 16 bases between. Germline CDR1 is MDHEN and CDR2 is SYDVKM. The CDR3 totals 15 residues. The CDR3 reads CASSPLGPGPYEQYF. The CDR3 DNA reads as TGTGCCAGCAGTCCCCTCGGTCCCGGCCCCTACGAGCAGTACTTC.

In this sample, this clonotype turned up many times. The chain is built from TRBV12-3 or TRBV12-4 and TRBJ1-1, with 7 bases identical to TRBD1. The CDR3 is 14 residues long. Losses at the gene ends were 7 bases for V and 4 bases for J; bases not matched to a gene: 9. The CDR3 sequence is CASKTGRGSTEAFF. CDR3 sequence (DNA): TGTGCCAGCAAGACAGGGCGCGGTAGCACTGAAGCTTTCTTT.

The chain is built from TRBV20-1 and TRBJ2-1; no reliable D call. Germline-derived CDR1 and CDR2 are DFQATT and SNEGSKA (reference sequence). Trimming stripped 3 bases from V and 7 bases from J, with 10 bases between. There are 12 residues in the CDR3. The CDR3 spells CSASRRPNEQFF. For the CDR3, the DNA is TGCAGTGCTAGCCGCAGACCTAATGAGCAGTTCTTC.

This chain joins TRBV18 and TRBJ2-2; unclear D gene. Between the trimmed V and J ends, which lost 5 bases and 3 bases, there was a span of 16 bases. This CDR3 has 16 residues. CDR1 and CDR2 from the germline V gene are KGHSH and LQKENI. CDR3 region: CASSESSPFDTGELFF. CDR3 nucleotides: TGTGCCAGCTCAGAATCTAGTCCCTTCGACACCGGGGAGCTGTTTTTT.

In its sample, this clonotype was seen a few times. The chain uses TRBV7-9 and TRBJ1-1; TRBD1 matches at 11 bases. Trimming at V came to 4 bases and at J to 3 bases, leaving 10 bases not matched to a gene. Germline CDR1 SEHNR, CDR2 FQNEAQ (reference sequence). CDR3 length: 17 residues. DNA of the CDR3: TGTGCCAGCAGCTACCCGCCGGGACAGGGGGATCACACTGAAGCTTTCTTT. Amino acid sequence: CASSYPPGQGDHTEAFF.

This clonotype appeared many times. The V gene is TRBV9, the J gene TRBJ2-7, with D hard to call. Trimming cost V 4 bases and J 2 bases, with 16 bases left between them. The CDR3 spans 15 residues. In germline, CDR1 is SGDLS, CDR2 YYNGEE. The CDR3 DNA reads TGTGCCAGCAGCCCCCGCAGCGTAAGTACCTACGAGCAGTACTTC. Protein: CASSPRSVSTYEQYF.

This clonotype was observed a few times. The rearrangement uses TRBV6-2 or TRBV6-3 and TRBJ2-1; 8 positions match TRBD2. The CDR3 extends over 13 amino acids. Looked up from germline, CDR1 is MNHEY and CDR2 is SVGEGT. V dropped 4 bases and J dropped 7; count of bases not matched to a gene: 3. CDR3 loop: CASSWGLDNEQFF. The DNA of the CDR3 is TGTGCCAGCAGTTGGGGACTAGATAATGAGCAGTTCTTC.

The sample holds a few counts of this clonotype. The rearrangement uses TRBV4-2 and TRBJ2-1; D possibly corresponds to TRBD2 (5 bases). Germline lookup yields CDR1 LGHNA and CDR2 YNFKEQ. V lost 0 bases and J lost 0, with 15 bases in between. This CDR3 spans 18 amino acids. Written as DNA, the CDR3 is TGTGCCAGCAGCCAAGATGGGGAGCGTCCGAGCTCCTACAATGAGCAGTTCTTC. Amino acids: CASSQDGERPSSYNEQFF.

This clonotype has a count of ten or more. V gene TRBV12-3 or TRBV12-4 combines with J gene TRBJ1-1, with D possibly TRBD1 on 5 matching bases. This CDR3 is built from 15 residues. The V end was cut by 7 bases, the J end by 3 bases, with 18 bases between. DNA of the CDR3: TGTGCCAGCACTGCACAGGCTATAGTCCACACTGAAGCTTTCTTT. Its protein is CASTAQAIVHTEAFF.

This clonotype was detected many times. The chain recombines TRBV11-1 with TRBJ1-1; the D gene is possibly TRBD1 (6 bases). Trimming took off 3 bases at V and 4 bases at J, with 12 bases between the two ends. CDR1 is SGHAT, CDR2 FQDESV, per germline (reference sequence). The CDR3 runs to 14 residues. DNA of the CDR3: TGTGCCAGCAGCTTTGAGGGGGTCGGCACTGAAGCTTTCTTT. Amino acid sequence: CASSFEGVGTEAFF.

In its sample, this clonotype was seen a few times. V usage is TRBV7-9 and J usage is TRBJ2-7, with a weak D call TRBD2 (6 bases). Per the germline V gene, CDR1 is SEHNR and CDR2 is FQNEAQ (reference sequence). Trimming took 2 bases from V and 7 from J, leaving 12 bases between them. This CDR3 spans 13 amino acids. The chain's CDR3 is CASSLYGREEQYF. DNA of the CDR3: TGTGCCAGCAGCTTATATGGCCGGGAGGAGCAGTACTTC. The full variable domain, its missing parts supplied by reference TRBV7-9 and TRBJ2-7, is DTGVSQNPRHKITKRGQNVTFRCDPISEHNRLYWYRQTLGQGPEFLTYFQNEAQLEKSRLLSDRFSAERPKGSFSTLEIQRTEQGDSAMYLCASSLYGREEQYFGPGTRLTVT.